This T cell receptor beta chain appears in the sequencing data of a study of shared clonotypes between healthy human individuals. Comment on this clone: Its antigen remains unidentified.

Study outcomes and limitations: Sampling covered blood only; tissue repertoires likely differ.

TCRdb's copy holds only in-frame clones and misses some; the assay was immunoSEQ multiplex PCR. The table has about 800,000 clones, 90% to 97% seen once. Naive CD8 cells lacked CD45RO and underwent positive selection for CCR7, leaving out terminally differentiated effector memory CD45RA+ cells. This CDR3 spans 13 amino acids. Between the trimmed V and J ends, which lost 5 bases and 2 bases, there was a span of 10 bases. Germline V gene data show CDR1 as MNHNY and CDR2 as SVGAGI (reference sequence). The chain combines TRBV6-6 with TRBJ2-7; TRBD2 might be the D (6 bases). This receptor was obtained from a man younger than 45 in good health. The material sequenced was naive CD8+ T cells sorted from blood. CDR3 amino acids: CASSRLGTYEQYF. DNA of the CDR3: TGTGCCAGCAGTCGACTAGGAACCTACGAGCAGTACTTC.